Below, 25 T cell receptor beta chains from the same sample are listed, as sequenced in a study of blood T cell repertoires in COVID-19. Sequencing was performed with immunoSEQ multiplex PCR; in TCRdb, only in-frame clones are kept and a portion is missing. The profile shows 400,000 or so clones, approximately 89% of them singletons. The material sequenced was peripheral blood. The receptors were sampled from a woman between 40 and 50 years old with COVID-19, enrolled during active disease.

This clone has a single count. This chain uses TRBV28 with TRBJ1-1; 8 bases map to TRBD1. In germline, CDR1 is MDHEN, CDR2 SYDVKM. V was clipped by 10 bases and J by 1 base; unmatched bases: 8. CDR3 length: 14 residues. CDR3 bases: TGTGCCATATTTGCAGGGGGCGCGAACACTGAAGCTTTCTTT. This sequence encodes CAIFAGGANTEAFF. The full variable domain, its missing parts supplied by reference TRBV28 and TRBJ1-1, is DVKVTQSSRYLVKRTGEKVFLECVQDMDHENMFWYRQDPGLGLRLIYFSYDVKMKEKGDIPEGYSVSREKKERFSLILESASTNQTSMYLCAIFAGGANTEAFFGQGTRLTVV.

This rearrangement joins TRBV5-1 to TRBJ2-2; weak D call: TRBD1 (6 bases). Trimming pared 2 bases from V and 3 bases from J, leaving 17 bases between. This CDR3 region has 17 residues. CDR1 and CDR2 from the germline V gene are SGHRS and YFSETQ. For the CDR3, the DNA is TGCGCCAGCAGCTTCGGAAGTCAGGGGCGCGACACCGGGGAGCTGTTTTTT. Its protein product is CASSFGSQGRDTGELFF. Full variable domain (missing parts from reference TRBV5-1 and TRBJ2-2): KAGVTQTPRYLIKTRGQQVTLSCSPISGHRSVSWYQQTPGQGLQFLFEYFSETQRNKGNFPGRFSGRQFSNSRSEMNVSTLELGDSALYLCASSFGSQGRDTGELFFGEGSRLTVL.

This chain joins TRBV6-4 and TRBJ1-5; possibly TRBD1 for D (5 bases). The CDR3 is 15 residues long. The germline gives CDR1 MRHNA, CDR2 SNTAGT. Trimming shortened V by 6 bases and J by 2 bases, and 14 bases separated the two germline ends. The DNA of the CDR3 is TGTGCCAGCAGCGAGGACAAATCCTGCAATCAGCCCCAGCATTTT. Translating it yields CASSEDKSCNQPQHF.

The chain employs TRBV7-8 and TRBJ2-5; TRBD2 agrees at 9 bases. The CDR3 runs 13 residues. Trimming took 6 bases from V and 4 from J; bases not matched to a gene: 3. Germline V gene lookup returns CDR1 SGHVS and CDR2 FQNEAQ. Here the CDR3 reads CASSRGGGETQYF. The CDR3 region has the DNA TGTGCCAGCAGTCGCGGGGGGGGAGAGACCCAGTACTTC.

This chain connects TRBV9 to TRBJ2-1; TRBD2 matches at 11 bases. In germline, CDR1 is SGDLS, CDR2 YYNGEE. This CDR3 region has 15 residues. Germline trimming cut 2 bases from V and 7 bases from J; bases unmatched to any gene: 5. CDR3 sequence reads: CASSVLAGGVNEQFF. The DNA of the CDR3 is TGTGCCAGCAGCGTCCTAGCGGGAGGTGTAAATGAGCAGTTCTTC.

V is TRBV6-6 and J is TRBJ1-6, with no clear D. Germline V gene lookup returns CDR1 MNHNY and CDR2 SVGAGI (reference sequence). V was clipped by 9 bases and J by 0 bases, with 9 bases between them. The CDR3 is 14 amino acids. The CDR3 loop is CASGGRSYNSPLHF. In nucleotides, the CDR3 is TGTGCCAGTGGAGGGCGCTCCTATAATTCACCCCTCCACTTT.

This clone appeared a single time. J is TRBJ2-1 and V is TRBV5-1; D remains unclear. Trimming removed 0 bases from V and 2 bases from J, with 6 bases in between. Germline V gene lookup returns CDR1 SGHRS and CDR2 YFSETQ. The CDR3 sequence is 14 residues long. The CDR3 DNA follows: TGCGCCAGCAGCTTGGCCGTCCCCTACAATGAGCAGTTCTTC. It codes for CASSLAVPYNEQFF.

The chain links TRBV28 to TRBJ1-2; tentatively, D is TRBD1 (6 bases). This CDR3 is 11 amino acids long. V lost 8 bases, J lost 5 bases, and 9 bases lay in between. Germline values: CDR1 MDHEN, CDR2 SYDVKM. CDR3 protein: CASDTGYGYTF. CDR3 DNA sequence: TGTGCCAGCGATACAGGGTATGGCTACACCTTC.

The chain is built from TRBV7-2 and TRBJ1-2; D is unresolved. The CDR3 is 14 amino acids. V lost 1 base to trimming and J lost 5 bases, with 11 bases between them. The germline V gene has CDR1 SGHTA and CDR2 FQGNSA. The CDR3 loop reads CASSLEPGNYGYTF. CDR3 coding DNA: TGTGCCAGCAGCTTAGAACCGGGGAATTATGGCTACACCTTC.

The chain employs TRBV9 and TRBJ1-2, with no clear D. This CDR3 has 14 residues. CDR1 is SGDLS and CDR2 is YYNGEE in the germline V gene. V was shortened by 0 bases and J by 5 bases, with 11 bases between the two germline ends. The CDR3, as DNA: TGTGCCAGCAGCGTAGCCCGGGGTTCATATGGCTACACCTTC. Translated, it gives CASSVARGSYGYTF.

The CDR3 sequence: CASSDTGASYYGYTF. CDR3 coding DNA: TGTGCCAGCAGCGATACAGGGGCCTCCTACTATGGCTACACCTTC. The rearrangement joins TRBV7-2 to TRBJ1-2; TRBD1 matches 7 bases. After removal of 5 bases from V and 3 bases from J, the junction contained 9 bases not matched to a gene. In germline, CDR1 is SGHTA, CDR2 FQGNSA. This CDR3 region has 15 residues.

This clone was picked up one time. J is TRBJ1-5 and V is TRBV27; D uncertain. Germline loops: CDR1 MNHEY, CDR2 SMNVEV (reference sequence). The V and J ends lost 4 bases and 2 bases respectively, with 6 bases between them. The CDR3 runs 13 residues. CDR3 in amino acids: CASSWQGNQPQHF. CDR3 DNA: TGTGCCAGCAGTTGGCAGGGCAATCAGCCCCAGCATTTT.

The rearrangement links TRBV5-1 to TRBJ1-2; 10 nucleotides align to TRBD1. The V segment lost 2 bases and the J segment 8 bases; nucleotides outside the gene matches: 6. The CDR3 loop spans 14 amino acids. Germline V CDR1 and CDR2: SGHRS, YFSETQ. The CDR3 is CASSFDRGQEGYTF. In DNA form, the CDR3 reads TGCGCCAGCAGCTTCGACAGGGGGCAAGAGGGCTACACCTTC.

The rearrangement links TRBV5-4 to TRBJ2-1; TRBD2 matches at 9 bases. The CDR3 spans 16 residues. The V gene's germline CDR1 is SGHNT and CDR2 YYREEE (reference sequence). The ends lost 3 bases at V and 3 bases at J; junction bases unmatched: 7. This CDR3 reads CASSSKSSGDYNEQFF. CDR3 DNA sequence: TGTGCCAGCAGCTCCAAATCTAGCGGGGACTACAATGAGCAGTTCTTC.

This clone came up once. The rearrangement links TRBV7-2 to TRBJ1-2; D remains unclear. CDR3 size: 13 residues. Trimming took 5 bases from V and 0 from J, leaving 7 bases between them. The germline CDR1 and CDR2 sequences are SGHTA and FQGNSA. In DNA form, the CDR3 reads TGTGCCAGCAGCCCGGGATCTAACTATGGCTACACCTTC. Protein product: CASSPGSNYGYTF.

The chain couples TRBV11-2 to TRBJ2-7; D is unresolved. The CDR3 is made up of 13 amino acids. Trimming shortened V by 5 bases and J by 3 bases, and 11 bases separated the two germline ends. CDR1 and CDR2 (germline): SGHAT, FQNNGV. This chain's CDR3 is CASSPNSGYEQYF. The CDR3, as DNA: TGTGCCAGCAGCCCAAACTCTGGCTACGAGCAGTACTTC. Full variable domain (rest looked up from reference TRBV11-2 and TRBJ2-7): EAGVAQSPRYKIIEKRQSVAFWCNPISGHATLYWYQQILGQGPKLLIQFQNNGVVDDSQLPKDRFSAERLKGVDSTLKIQPAKLEDSAVYLCASSPNSGYEQYFGPGTRLTVT.

This clone has a single count. V is TRBV12-5 and J is TRBJ2-7; TRBD2 matches 9 bases. Losses at the gene ends were 0 bases for V and 1 base for J; bases not matched to a gene: 13. The CDR3 has 19 amino acids. Germline assignment: CDR1 LGHNT and CDR2 FRNRAP. CDR3 loop: CASGLVGGGGRDTSYEQYF. The CDR3 nucleotides are TGTGCTAGTGGTTTGGTTGGAGGGGGCGGGAGGGATACGTCCTACGAGCAGTACTTC.

V usage is TRBV30 and J usage is TRBJ2-5; tentatively, D is TRBD1 (5 bases). Germline lookup yields CDR1 GTSNPN and CDR2 SVGIG (reference sequence). The ends were cut back, 2 bases at V and 4 bases at J, with 14 bases in the middle. CDR3 length: 14 residues. CDR3 sequence: CAWSKGNLRETQYF. The CDR3 nucleotides read TGTGCCTGGAGTAAGGGGAATCTTAGAGAGACCCAGTACTTC.

CDR3 in amino acids: CASSLFSLGPRGTIYF. CDR3 sequence (DNA): TGTGCCAGCAGTTTATTTTCCTTGGGCCCACGGGGCACCATATATTTT. The rearrangement joins TRBV28 to TRBJ1-3; D not resolved. The CDR3 is 16 residues long. Trimming shortened V by 1 base and J by 9 bases, and 19 bases separated the two germline ends. The germline gives CDR1 MDHEN, CDR2 SYDVKM.

The genes are TRBV12-3 or TRBV12-4 and TRBJ2-7; D call uncertain. Trimming took off 3 bases at V and 7 bases at J, with 13 bases between the two ends. The CDR3 consists of 13 residues. CDR3 coding DNA: TGTGCCAGCAGTTTTTATCGTTTCGGGGAGCAGTACTTC. Its translation: CASSFYRFGEQYF.

The chain couples TRBV6-2 or TRBV6-3 to TRBJ1-5; TRBD1 is a possible D gene (6 bases). Germline V gives CDR1 MNHEY, CDR2 SVGEGT. V lost 5 bases, J lost 6 bases, and 11 bases lay in between. This CDR3 is 13 amino acids long. CDR3 region: CASSPRGAQPQHF. In DNA, the CDR3 is TGTGCCAGCAGTCCCAGGGGTGCTCAGCCCCAGCATTTT.

The rearrangement joins TRBV9 to TRBJ2-7; 9 bases map to TRBD2. The germline CDR1 and CDR2 sequences are SGDLS and YYNGEE. CDR3 length equals 15 residues. Unmatched junction bases numbered 8, after V lost 0 bases and J lost 7 bases. The CDR3 region is CASSVEGASGEEQYF. DNA for the CDR3: TGTGCCAGCAGCGTAGAGGGAGCTAGCGGGGAAGAGCAGTACTTC.

The genes are TRBV27 and TRBJ1-5; D uncertain. Germline CDR1 is MNHEY and CDR2 is SMNVEV (reference sequence). The CDR3 extends over 14 amino acids. V was clipped by 6 bases and J by 4 bases, with 13 bases between them. CDR3 loop: CASRPWAPNQPQHF. CDR3 sequence (DNA): TGTGCCAGCAGACCCTGGGCACCTAATCAGCCCCAGCATTTT.

The chain's CDR3 is CASSLTENSNYGYTF. The CDR3 coding sequence is TGTGCCAGCAGCTTAACAGAAAATTCTAACTATGGCTACACCTTC. This sequence joins TRBV28 and TRBJ1-2; D unresolved. Germline lookup yields CDR1 MDHEN and CDR2 SYDVKM. The V end was cut by 6 bases, the J end by 0 bases, with 14 bases between. This CDR3 region has 15 residues.

In nucleotides, the CDR3 is TGTGCCAGCTCACCGGACCTAGCGGGATATAGCAATGAGCAGTTCTTC. This encodes CASSPDLAGYSNEQFF. The chain has TRBV18 and TRBJ2-1; 9 positions match TRBD2. The CDR3 contains 16 residues. The germline gives CDR1 KGHSH, CDR2 LQKENI. V dropped 3 bases and J dropped 6; count of bases not matched to a gene: 9.